The source of this TCR beta chain is a study of chemoradiotherapy in HPV16-positive cancers. Overall study results and limits: Better recurrence-free survival went with HPV-responsive T-cell expansion in HPV16-positive patients.

Sequencing used immunoSEQ multiplex PCR; TCRdb keeps in-frame clones, though not all of them. The sample has about 29,000 clones; roughly 93% are singletons. Germline-derived CDR1 and CDR2 are MNHEY and SMNVEV (reference sequence). The CDR3 consists of 13 residues. The V gene end was trimmed by 3 bases and the J gene end by 7 bases; junction bases not matched to a gene: 5. Notes on this clone: Its antigen is still unknown.

The material was blood, obtained from a patient who underwent chemoradiotherapy. This TCR came from a human donor with HPV-associated anogenital cancer. This rearrangement joins TRBV27 to TRBJ1-2, with 7 nucleotides matching TRBD1. In DNA form, the CDR3 reads TGTGCCAGCAGTTTTACAGGGGAGGTTGGCTACACCTTC. Protein sequence: CASSFTGEVGYTF.